This TCR beta chain was sequenced in a study of human T cells and chemical hapten exposure. Time point in this sample: patch test 2, 6 weeks after DPC sensitization. The treatment is: therapeutic diphenylcyclopropenone sensitization with weekly scalp DPC. The library tagged individual cDNA molecules with unique molecular identifiers. Each CDR3 protein is one row after TCRdb ran MiXCR on the RACE reads. The table has a few hundred thousand distinct CDR3 sequences, over 6% seen once; the top ten hold about 5.4%. This specimen consisted of whole blood, obtained in connection with sensitization to the hapten diphenylcyclopropenone (DPC). The receptor was isolated from a woman under 30 with alopecia areata. Some clones in this sample may be carry-over from other donors' samples.

DNA of the CDR3: TGTGCCAGCAGCTTACAGGGATACACCATATATTTT. This encodes CASSLQGYTIYF. The chain uses TRBV13 and TRBJ1-3; D possibly corresponds to TRBD1 (5 bases). Germline-derived CDR1 and CDR2 are PRHDT and FYEKMQ (reference sequence). V was clipped by 2 bases and J by 8 bases, with 7 bases between them. This CDR3 comprises 12 residues.